The 30 T cell receptor beta chains below were found in one sample sequenced in a study of shared clonotypes between healthy human individuals (dated by TCRdb to the early 2020s). Libraries were constructed by the immunoSEQ multiplex PCR assay. The table was pulled from immuneACCESS by TCRdb, which kept in-frame rearrangements only. Such tables lose some clones; where checked, under half of the loss comes from unresolved V genes, and the rest has no known cause. In this sample the table shows 650,000 to 700,000 clones, roughly 91% of which occur a single time. The ten largest clones add up to 34% of the sample. Sample: memory CD8+ T cells from PBMCs. What this sample's cell subset or site label stands for: CD45RO+ cells pooled with CCR7-negative TemRA cells. The source of these receptors is a man between 18 and 35 years old in good health. Some clones in this sample may be carry-over from other donors' samples.

The rearrangement joins TRBV19 to TRBJ2-4, with D possibly TRBD1 on 5 matching bases. The CDR3 sequence is 15 residues long. Trimming removed 7 bases from V and 1 base from J, with 14 bases in between. Germline V gives CDR1 LNHDA, CDR2 SQIVND (reference sequence). CDR3 sequence: CASTLGPSAKNIQYF. The CDR3 DNA follows: TGTGCCAGTACCCTGGGGCCCTCCGCCAAAAACATTCAGTACTTC. Full variable domain (remainder filled in from reference TRBV19 and TRBJ2-4): DGGITQSPKYLFRKEGQNVTLSCEQNLNHDAMYWYRQDPGQGLRLIYYSQIVNDFQKGDIAEGYSVSREKKESFPLTVTSAQKNPTAFYLCASTLGPSAKNIQYFGAGTRLSVL.

The gene calls are TRBV6-5 and TRBJ2-5, with D possibly being TRBD1 or TRBD2 (6 bases each). The CDR3 loop spans 13 amino acids. Germline-derived CDR1 and CDR2 are MNHEY and SVGAGI. The V and J ends lost 7 bases and 5 bases respectively, with 14 bases between them. The CDR3 nucleotides read TGTGCCAGCAATGGGGGGCTCTTTGAGACCCAGTACTTC. The encoded protein is CASNGGLFETQYF.

The gene calls are TRBV27 and TRBJ1-5; TRBD1 is a possible D gene (6 bases). Trimming took off 3 bases at V and 4 bases at J, with 10 bases between the two ends. The germline gives CDR1 MNHEY, CDR2 SMNVEV (reference sequence). The CDR3 is 14 residues long. The CDR3 coding sequence is TGTGCCAGCAGTTTGAGACAGGAAAATCAGCCCCAGCATTTT. It yields the protein CASSLRQENQPQHF.

V gene TRBV9 combines with J gene TRBJ1-2; D may be TRBD1 (6 bases). Germline V gene sequence: CDR1 SGDLS, CDR2 YYNGEE. Trimming shortened V by 0 bases and J by 2 bases, and 8 bases separated the two germline ends. The CDR3 runs to 14 residues. The CDR3 region is CASSVGTGNYGYTF. Written as DNA, the CDR3 is TGTGCCAGCAGCGTAGGCACAGGGAACTATGGCTACACCTTC.

As regards this clone: The sample holds other DNA sequences that translate to the same CDR3. V gene TRBV27 combines with J gene TRBJ1-1; 8 positions match TRBD1. Germline V gene sequence: CDR1 MNHEY, CDR2 SMNVEV (reference sequence). CDR3 length equals 15 residues. The V segment lost 5 bases and the J segment 0 bases; nucleotides outside the gene matches: 5. Here the CDR3 DNA reads TGTGCCAGCAGTCCACGACAGGGGATGAACACTGAAGCTTTCTTT. It codes for CASSPRQGMNTEAFF.

The genes are TRBV4-1 and TRBJ2-3; D not certain. Germline values: CDR1 MGHRA, CDR2 YSYEKL. Trimming removed 1 base from V and 4 bases from J, with 9 bases in between. The CDR3 consists of 14 residues. In DNA, the CDR3 is TGCGCCAGCAGCCAAGTGCCCCTCCCAGATACGCAGTATTTT. Translation: CASSQVPLPDTQYF.

The gene calls are TRBV5-6 and TRBJ2-5, with 10 bases aligning to TRBD1. V shed 2 bases, J shed 4 bases, and the junction held 2 bases outside the gene matches. Per germline, CDR1 SGHDT and CDR2 YYEEEE. The CDR3 has 14 residues. CDR3 in amino acids: CASSFWDRGETQYF. The CDR3 DNA sequence: TGTGCCAGCAGCTTTTGGGACAGGGGAGAGACCCAGTACTTC.

This chain links TRBV19 with TRBJ1-2; perhaps TRBD1 as D (6 bases). The CDR3 runs to 14 residues. V was shortened by 5 bases and J by 5 bases, with 15 bases between the two germline ends. Germline V CDR1 and CDR2: LNHDA, SQIVND (reference sequence). In nucleotides, the CDR3 is TGTGCCAGTAGTCCGCGGGGGGCCCCTTATGGCTACACCTTC. Protein product: CASSPRGAPYGYTF.

V is TRBV11-2 and J is TRBJ2-3, with 7 bases matching TRBD2. V lost 3 bases to trimming and J lost 0 bases; unmatched junction nucleotides: 6. The CDR3 has 16 residues. CDR1 and CDR2 from the germline V gene are SGHAT and FQNNGV. The CDR3 region is CASSFYAGASTDTQYF. The CDR3 DNA sequence: TGTGCCAGCAGCTTTTATGCGGGAGCTAGCACAGATACGCAGTATTTT.

The rearrangement joins TRBV19 to TRBJ1-5, with D tentatively TRBD1 (5 bases). The CDR3 has 18 amino acids. V was trimmed by 8 bases and J by 1 base, leaving 24 bases between them. Germline V gives CDR1 LNHDA, CDR2 SQIVND (reference sequence). CDR3 region: CASGPMSGLIWSNQPQHF. The CDR3 bases are TGTGCCAGTGGTCCTATGTCGGGGCTCATATGGAGCAATCAGCCCCAGCATTTT.

The V gene is TRBV4-1, the J gene TRBJ2-5; TRBD2 might be the D (5 bases). Gene TRBJ2-7 matches the end of the DNA better, so the J call may be wrong. The V gene's germline CDR1 is MGHRA and CDR2 YSYEKL. The CDR3 spans 15 residues. The CDR3 protein is CASSQVVGSTYEQYF. CDR3 coding DNA: TGCGCCAGCAGCCAAGTAGTGGGGAGTACCTACGAGCAGTACTTC.

The CDR3 region is CASSQLDSPEAFF. In DNA, the CDR3 is TGTGCCAGCAGCCAGCTTGACTCCCCTGAAGCTTTCTTT. This chain joins TRBV14 and TRBJ1-1; D remains unclear. CDR1 SGHDN and CDR2 FVKESK come from the germline V gene. Trimming cost V 3 bases and J 6 bases, with 11 bases left between them. The CDR3 covers 13 residues.

The V and J genes are TRBV7-6 and TRBJ2-1; no clear D gene. Germline loops: CDR1 SGHVS, CDR2 FNYEAQ. The CDR3 is made up of 15 amino acids. V was trimmed by 1 base and J by 4 bases, leaving 11 bases between them. The CDR3 spells CASSLGTVTYNEQFF. The CDR3 region has the DNA TGTGCCAGCAGCTTAGGGACCGTAACGTACAATGAGCAGTTCTTC. Using reference TRBV7-6 and TRBJ2-1 for the parts outside the CDR3, the full variable domain is GAGVSQSPRYKVTKRGQDVALRCDPISGHVSLYWYRQALGQGPEFLTYFNYEAQQDKSGLPNDRFSAERPEGSISTLTIQRTEQRDSAMYRCASSLGTVTYNEQFFGPGTRLTVL.

This clone appeared once. The V gene is TRBV2, the J gene TRBJ1-2; 9 bases are shared with TRBD1. Germline CDR1 and CDR2: SNHLY and FYNNEI. The CDR3 totals 14 residues. Trimming took 4 bases from V and 5 from J; bases not matched to a gene: 5. The CDR3 sequence: CASSGTGGWYGYTF. For the CDR3, the DNA is TGTGCCAGCAGTGGCACAGGGGGCTGGTATGGCTACACCTTC.

V gene TRBV7-6 combines with J gene TRBJ1-5; no clear D. V gave up 5 bases and J gave up 7 bases, with 18 bases separating them. Germline V gene lookup returns CDR1 SGHVS and CDR2 FNYEAQ. The CDR3 consists of 15 residues. The CDR3 is CASSPMGPGMQPQHF. Written as DNA, the CDR3 is TGTGCCAGCAGCCCTATGGGCCCGGGCATGCAGCCCCAGCATTTT.

This rearrangement joins TRBV9 to TRBJ1-1, with 11 bases lining up with TRBD1. The CDR3 covers 17 residues. Germline lookup yields CDR1 SGDLS and CDR2 YYNGEE. The V and J ends lost 0 bases and 0 bases, in that order; junction bases with no gene match: 4. The CDR3 DNA is TGTGCCAGCAGCGTAGCTGGGACAGGGGGGATGAACACTGAAGCTTTCTTT. It yields the protein CASSVAGTGGMNTEAFF.

The V and J genes are TRBV9 and TRBJ1-1; D gene uncertain. The V gene lost 1 base and the J gene lost 1 base, with 11 bases spanning the gap. In germline, CDR1 is SGDLS, CDR2 YYNGEE. The CDR3 covers 15 residues. The CDR3 here is CASSVKGGSNTEAFF. The CDR3 coding sequence is TGTGCCAGCAGCGTAAAGGGTGGGTCGAACACTGAAGCTTTCTTT.

V and J are TRBV5-1 and TRBJ2-1; a possible D gene is TRBD2 (7 bases). This CDR3 spans 14 amino acids. From germline, CDR1 is SGHRS and CDR2 YFSETQ. The ends were cut back, 4 bases at V and 5 bases at J, with 13 bases in the middle. The CDR3 coding sequence is TGCGCCAGCAGCCCGGGGGGCTTCCACAATGAGCAGTTCTTC. Translating gives CASSPGGFHNEQFF.

J is TRBJ1-3 and V is TRBV19, with D possibly matching TRBD1 (6 bases). Trimming took 9 bases from V and 3 from J, leaving 21 bases between them. The germline V gene has CDR1 LNHDA and CDR2 SQIVND (reference sequence). This CDR3 spans 16 amino acids. The DNA for the CDR3 is TGTGCCAGCTACTCCTGGACAGAGGAGGATGGAAACACCATATATTTT. Its protein product is CASYSWTEEDGNTIYF.

The chain links TRBV2 to TRBJ2-7; D may be TRBD1 (6 bases). The CDR3 runs to 14 residues. Trimming removed 3 bases from V and 3 bases from J, with 12 bases in between. CDR1 SNHLY and CDR2 FYNNEI come from the germline V gene. In DNA, the CDR3 is TGTGCCAGCAGTGACTCCAGGGGATACTACGAGCAGTACTTC. It yields the protein CASSDSRGYYEQYF.

A remark on this clone: The sample carries other DNA sequences with the same CDR3. The chain is built from TRBV28 and TRBJ2-7; unclear D gene. This CDR3 region has 11 residues. The germline V and J ends were trimmed by 6 bases and 2 bases, with 5 bases remaining between them. Germline CDR1 MDHEN, CDR2 SYDVKM. The DNA of the CDR3 is TGTGCCAGCAGCCCAGCCTACGAGCAGTACTTC. It encodes CASSPAYEQYF.

The genes are TRBV12-2 and TRBJ2-3; TRBD2, the table's D call, was not compared with the DNA. TRBV12-2 is a known pseudogene. The CDR3 runs to 17 residues. The CDR3 reads CASRPAGGTCSTDTQYF. As DNA, the CDR3 is TGTGCAAGTCGCCCCGCCGGCGGGACCTGTAGCACAGATACGCAGTATTTT.

V is TRBV27 and J is TRBJ2-7; no clear D gene. CDR1 is MNHEY, CDR2 SMNVEV, per germline (reference sequence). The CDR3 is 16 residues long. The V end lost 6 bases, the J end lost 3 bases, and 21 bases lay between the germline ends. The CDR3 region is CASSPQVILGIYEQYF. For the CDR3, the DNA is TGTGCCAGCAGCCCCCAGGTGATTCTTGGAATCTACGAGCAGTACTTC.

This clone was detected only once. J is TRBJ2-5 and V is TRBV27; D possibly corresponds to TRBD2 (5 bases). The CDR3 is 14 amino acids. In germline, CDR1 is MNHEY, CDR2 SMNVEV (reference sequence). V shed 5 bases and J shed 5 bases, with 15 bases lying between them. CDR3 bases: TGTGCCAGCAGTCCCGCGCGGGCCTACGAGACCCAGTACTTC. Encoded protein: CASSPARAYETQYF.

The V call is TRBV2, the J call TRBJ2-4; tentative D call: TRBD1 (6 bases). Trimming shortened V by 6 bases and J by 9 bases, and 21 bases separated the two germline ends. Germline CDR1 is SNHLY and CDR2 is FYNNEI. This CDR3 is 15 amino acids long. The CDR3 DNA reads TGTGCCAGCAGGGAGATGGCAGGGGACCTGAGCATTCAGTACTTC. This gives the protein CASREMAGDLSIQYF.

This chain's CDR3 is CASSHSDRGRAGELFF. CDR3 nucleotide sequence: TGTGCCAGCAGCCATTCGGACAGGGGAAGGGCCGGGGAGCTGTTTTTT. The chain uses TRBV5-6 and TRBJ2-2, with 9 bases lining up with TRBD1. Per the germline V gene, CDR1 is SGHDT and CDR2 is YYEEEE. The CDR3 covers 16 residues. Trimming removed 4 bases from V and 6 bases from J; junction bases left unmatched: 10.

This chain joins TRBV7-9 and TRBJ2-5; possible D gene TRBD2, 6 bases. V lost 6 bases and J lost 2, with 13 bases in between. From germline, CDR1 is SEHNR and CDR2 FQNEAQ (reference sequence). The CDR3 totals 14 residues. CDR3 sequence reads: CASSQAGYQETQYF. The CDR3 DNA reads TGTGCCAGCAGTCAAGCGGGTTATCAAGAGACCCAGTACTTC.

The table lists this clone with a count of one. This sequence joins TRBV27 and TRBJ1-2, with 9 bases matching TRBD1. This CDR3 contains 16 residues. With V trimmed by 2 bases and J by 1 base, 5 bases remained unmatched. Per germline, CDR1 MNHEY and CDR2 SMNVEV (reference sequence). The CDR3 sequence: CASSLDVTGGNYGYTF. CDR3 in DNA: TGTGCCAGCAGTTTAGATGTGACAGGGGGTAACTATGGCTACACCTTC.

This chain joins TRBV11-2 and TRBJ2-1; D not certain. The germline V and J ends were trimmed by 5 bases and 0 bases, with 11 bases remaining between them. The CDR3 length is 15 residues. Germline V gives CDR1 SGHAT, CDR2 FQNNGV. The CDR3, as DNA: TGTGCCAGCAGCACTGCGACCAGCTCCTACAATGAGCAGTTCTTC. It codes for CASSTATSSYNEQFF.

V is TRBV29-1 and J is TRBJ2-5, with D possibly TRBD1 on 6 matching bases. The CDR3 is made up of 15 amino acids. The germline CDR1 and CDR2 sequences are SQVTM and ANQGSEA. V was cut by 5 bases and J by 3 bases, with 19 bases left in between. The DNA of the CDR3 is TGCAGCGTTTTGGTCTGGGGGCCAGTCGAAGAGACCCAGTACTTC. Translating gives CSVLVWGPVEETQYF. The full variable domain, its missing parts supplied by reference TRBV29-1 and TRBJ2-5, is SAVISQKPSRDICQRGTSLTIQCQVDSQVTMMFWYRQQPGQSLTLIATANQGSEATYESGFVIDKFPISRPNLTFSTLTVSNMSPEDSSIYLCSVLVWGPVEETQYFGPGTRLLVL.